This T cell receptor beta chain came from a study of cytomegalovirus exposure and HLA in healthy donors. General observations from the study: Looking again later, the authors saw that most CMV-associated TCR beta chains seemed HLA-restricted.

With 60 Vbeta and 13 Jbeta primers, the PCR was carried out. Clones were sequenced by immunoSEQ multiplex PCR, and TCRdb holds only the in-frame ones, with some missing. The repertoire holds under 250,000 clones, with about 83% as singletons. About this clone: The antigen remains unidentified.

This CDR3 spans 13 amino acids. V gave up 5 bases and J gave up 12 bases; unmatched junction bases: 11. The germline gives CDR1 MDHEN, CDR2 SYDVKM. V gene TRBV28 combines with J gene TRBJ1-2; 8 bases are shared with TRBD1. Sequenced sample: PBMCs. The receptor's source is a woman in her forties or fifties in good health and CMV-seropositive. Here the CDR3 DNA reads TGTGCCAGCAGTGCGGACAGGGCCTACGTCCACACCTTC. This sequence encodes CASSADRAYVHTF.